This T cell receptor (beta chain) was recorded in a study of CD8 T cells in ankylosing spondylitis. Overall study results and limits: Disease-linked clones bore a CD8+ phenotype, appearing relatively rarely in peripheral blood. Some of these motif variants have turned up before, in reports on reactive arthritis synovial fluid and blood. Reports say disease-linked clones showed up significantly more in matched ankylosing spondylitis synovial fluid.

Researchers built TCR beta libraries using quantitative 5'-RACE with molecular barcodes. In TCRdb, the 5' RACE reads were re-called with MiXCR into one record per CDR3 protein. The sample holds 290,000 or so distinct CDR3 sequences; less than 25% are singletons and the top ten take about 3.5%. The CDR3 contains 16 residues. In germline, CDR1 is MNHEY, CDR2 SMNVEV (reference sequence). V dropped 5 bases and J dropped 11; count of bases not matched to a gene: 14. About this clonotype itself: Its matching antigen is unknown.

The J gene is TRBJ1-6, the V gene TRBV27, with 8 bases matching TRBD1. The TCR originated in a female donor with ankylosing spondylitis or in good health (not recorded which). Sequencing was done on a sample of blood, either unsorted or a sorted T cell fraction (not recorded which). The CDR3: CASSASGTGRRTPLHF. CDR3 in DNA: TGTGCCAGCAGTGCCTCCGGGACAGGTCGTAGAACACCCCTCCACTTT.